These T cell receptor beta chains were read from a single sample in a study of blood T cell repertoires in COVID-19. Generated by immunoSEQ multiplex PCR, the TCRdb table keeps only in-frame clones and is missing some. The data show some 88,000 clones, less than 90% seen once. What was sequenced was peripheral blood. Every receptor here comes from a man in his sixties with acute or convalescent COVID-19. CDR3s leave out the opening cysteine and the closing phenylalanine or tryptophan. Some rows have no size entry. The others give once, few or many, or a class for an expanded clone.

v_gene: TRBV14; abundance: .; CDR3aa: ASSQAAGGSF
v_gene: TRBV6-1; abundance: .; CDR3aa: ASSPPGNQETQY
v_gene: TRBV10-3; abundance: .; CDR3aa: AISPRQGAEVSSPLH
v_gene: TRBV24-1; abundance: .; CDR3aa: ATQGDRDGYT
v_gene: TRBV5-1; abundance: .; CDR3aa: ASSPIAGGYEQY
v_gene: TRBV3-1/TRBV3-2; abundance: .; CDR3aa: ASSQLLSIWETQY
v_gene: TRBV12-5; abundance: once; CDR3aa: ASGSTHRGGDEQY
v_gene: TRBV28; abundance: .; CDR3aa: ASSLPTGHNQPQH
v_gene: TRBV7-8; abundance: .; CDR3aa: ASSPSHLGVGTEAF
v_gene: TRBV5-1; abundance: .; CDR3aa: ASSLVSGLTANTGELF
v_gene: TRBV7-2; abundance: few; CDR3aa: ASSPNGGRNTDTQY
v_gene: TRBV6-5; abundance: .; CDR3aa: ASSYSLGRGYNEQF
v_gene: TRBV5-4; abundance: .; CDR3aa: ASSLAGNQETQY
v_gene: TRBV2; abundance: .; CDR3aa: ASRGSYEQY
v_gene: TRBV7-2; abundance: .; CDR3aa: ASASGTRQF
v_gene: TRBV29-1; abundance: .; CDR3aa: SVESSGEKLF
v_gene: TRBV9; abundance: .; CDR3aa: ASSVAQGWDSPLH
v_gene: TRBV28; abundance: .; CDR3aa: ASSRTDMNTEAF
v_gene: TRBV19; abundance: .; CDR3aa: ASSADMFNTGELF
v_gene: TRBV5-1; abundance: .; CDR3aa: ASSLDGTGTNTEAF
v_gene: TRBV7-2; abundance: .; CDR3aa: ASSSSLSGGAGEQF
v_gene: TRBV19; abundance: .; CDR3aa: ASSIVGAGGQETQY
v_gene: TRBV5-1; abundance: .; CDR3aa: ASSLMGRGLEKLF
v_gene: TRBV18; abundance: .; CDR3aa: ASSPGHPVII
v_gene: TRBV27; abundance: .; CDR3aa: ASSFRGHGTEAF
v_gene: TRBV7-3; abundance: .; CDR3aa: ASSPRGGAVLSGANVLT